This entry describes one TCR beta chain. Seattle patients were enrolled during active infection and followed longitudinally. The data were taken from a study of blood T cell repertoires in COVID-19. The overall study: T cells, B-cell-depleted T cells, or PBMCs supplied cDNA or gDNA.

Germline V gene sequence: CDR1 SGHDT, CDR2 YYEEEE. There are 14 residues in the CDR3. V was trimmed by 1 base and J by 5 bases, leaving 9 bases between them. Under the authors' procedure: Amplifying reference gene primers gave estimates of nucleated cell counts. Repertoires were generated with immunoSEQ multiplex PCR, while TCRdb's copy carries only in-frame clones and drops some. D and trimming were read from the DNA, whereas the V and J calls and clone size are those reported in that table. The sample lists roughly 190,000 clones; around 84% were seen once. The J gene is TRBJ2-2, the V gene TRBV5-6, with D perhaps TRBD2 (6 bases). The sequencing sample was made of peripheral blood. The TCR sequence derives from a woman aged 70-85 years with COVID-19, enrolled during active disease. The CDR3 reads CASSLISGTGELFF. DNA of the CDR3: TGTGCCAGCAGCTTGATAAGCGGGACCGGGGAGCTGTTTTTT.